The clone carrying this TCR beta chain has ten or more counts. No antigen is known for it. The CDR3 totals 14 residues. V trimming: 8 bases; J trimming: 5 bases; junction bases outside the gene matches: 5. Germline values: CDR1 WSHSY, CDR2 SAAADI. The data stem from a study of Graves' ophthalmopathy and Graves' hyperthyroidism. Overall study results and limits: Ophthalmopathy progression was predicted by the model at 70.59% sensitivity and approximately 72% specificity. Thyroid clonotypes that were expanded above 0.001 frequency mostly also appeared in blood. Distinction of ophthalmopathy from stable hyperthyroidism by a 13-signature model reached over 85% sensitivity and 70% to 83% specificity.

Using RNA transcripts, the TCR beta CDR3 regions were amplified. First-round RT-PCR used HTBI primers; second-round multiplex PCR followed. TCRdb reanalysed the multiplex PCR reads using MiXCR and keeps one entry per CDR3 protein. The table includes 580,000 or so distinct CDR3 sequences, approximately 37% detected once. The sequence derives from an adult man with Graves' hyperthyroidism. Sequencing was performed on peripheral blood or thyroid tissue (not recorded which). The V call is TRBV10-2, the J call TRBJ2-7, with TRBD2 identical over 14 bases. This CDR3 is CASGTSGSLNEQYF. The CDR3 coding sequence is TGCGCCAGCGGGACTAGCGGGAGTTTAAACGAGCAGTACTTC.